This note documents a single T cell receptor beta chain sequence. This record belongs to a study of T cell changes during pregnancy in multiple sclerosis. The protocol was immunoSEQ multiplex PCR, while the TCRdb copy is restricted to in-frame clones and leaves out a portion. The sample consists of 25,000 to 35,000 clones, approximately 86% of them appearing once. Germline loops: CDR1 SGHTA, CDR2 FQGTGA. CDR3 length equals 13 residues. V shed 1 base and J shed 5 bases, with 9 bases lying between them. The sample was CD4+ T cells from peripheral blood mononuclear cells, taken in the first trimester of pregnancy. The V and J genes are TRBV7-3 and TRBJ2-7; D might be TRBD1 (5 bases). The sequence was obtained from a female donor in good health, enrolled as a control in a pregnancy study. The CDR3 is CASSLMSGNEQYF. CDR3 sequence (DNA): TGTGCCAGCAGCTTAATGTCAGGGAACGAGCAGTACTTC.